This entry features one TCR beta chain sequence. This clonotype has a handful of counts. Its antigen is currently not known. Per-base quality was not reported, and no clone a single base away is much larger than it. This entry is derived from a study of blood T cells in healthy people across ages (dated by TCRdb to the mid-2010s). About the full investigation: In model experiments, roughly one uniquely barcoded TCR beta cDNA molecule per two T cells was captured by template switching. Using deep sequencing normalized with unique cDNA molecular identifiers, the study measured how TCR beta repertoire diversity changes with age. Donors were grouped into four age groups: young (average approximately 16 years), middle-aged (roughly 40), aged (around 60) and long-lived (less than 85). To avoid experimental bias, donors of different ages were distributed randomly across sequencing lanes. The study analyzed two additional independent replicas of 1 million unique cDNA reads from the same blood draw for two donors, one aged 18 to 30 and one aged 80 or older. Broader findings and caveats from the paper: Observed TCR beta diversity per million T cells fell roughly linearly with age, and a significant reduction was already apparent by age about 38. Because profiling used bulk unsorted PBMCs, naive and antigen-experienced compartments could not be compared conclusively. Because donor CMV infection status was unknown, age-related changes in expanded clonotypes were potentially confounded. Estimates of total diversity based on one million sequenced T cells were considered lower bounds and underestimates. The percentage of naive T cells measured by flow cytometry correlated strongly with observed TCR beta diversity. The long-lived group showed more naive CD4+ T cells, fewer expanded clones and increased TCR diversity than the aged group, suggesting age selection.

Receptor amplification or capture employed 5' RACE. The data were produced on an Illumina HiSeq 2500. A second PCR of roughly 7 to 12 cycles was performed with a sample-barcoded 5' primer and a J-beta primer mix. A unique molecular identifier was introduced onto each TCR beta cDNA molecule by a template-switch 5' adaptor carrying 12 random nucleotides. At least 2.5 million CDR3-containing paired-end reads were obtained from each sample. All of the RNA was converted into first-strand cDNA using the Mint cDNA synthesis kit, with a TRBC-specific oligonucleotide serving as the primer. Following uracil-DNA glycosylase treatment, a first 18-cycle PCR with universal primers M1SS and BC2_uni_R was performed on all cDNA. The source study handled its data this way. Each sample was normalized by randomly selecting 1 million high-quality reads, each carrying a distinct molecular identifier. Reads sharing molecular identifiers were discarded rather than binned into consensus sequences. MiTCR, set to a Q25 quality threshold and the strictest error-elimination algorithm, was used for CDR3 identification, clonotype clustering and error correction. A nonparametric unseen species model using Euler transformation provided a lower-bound estimate of total TCR beta diversity. TCRdb trimmed public reads at Q25 via fastp, called clones via MiXCR and kept in-frame beta chains. Records with the same CDR3 protein are collapsed into one entry carrying the most frequent genes and DNA. The V and J calls here are based on TCRdb, not the publication. The sample yields 550,000 to 650,000 distinct CDR3 sequences; roughly 30% were counted once. Around 14% of the sample rests with the top ten.

Systemically healthy Caucasian individuals from Russia, around 39 in total and aged roughly 6 to 100 years, were included as donors. Each donor gave 8 to 10 milliliters of peripheral blood, collected into EDTA-treated Vacutainer tubes. Ficoll-Paque density-gradient centrifugation was used to isolate PBMCs, with at least 7 million per sample. Trizol reagent was used to extract total RNA from PBMCs, with at least 5.5 micrograms per sample. For every donor, an aliquot of PBMCs went through flow cytometry to measure the percentages of naive CD45RAhigh/CD27high T cells. Compared with germline, V lacks 8 bases and J lacks 3 bases; bases without a gene match: 5. From the cysteine up to the phenylalanine, the CDR3 has a length of 14 residues. The read is trimmed to its CDR3 DNA, 42 bases read in frame from base 1. From the germline V gene (reference sequence), CDR1 is MNHEY and CDR2 is SMNVEV.

The clonotype was recovered from an elderly woman in good health. Recombination joined TRBV27 with TRBJ2-3; 10 bases in the middle match TRBD1. Sequencing was performed on blood. The CDR3 protein is CASGRTGGTDTQYF. The nucleotide sequence reads as follows: TGTGCCAGCGGTAGGACAGGGGGTACAGATACGCAGTATTTT.